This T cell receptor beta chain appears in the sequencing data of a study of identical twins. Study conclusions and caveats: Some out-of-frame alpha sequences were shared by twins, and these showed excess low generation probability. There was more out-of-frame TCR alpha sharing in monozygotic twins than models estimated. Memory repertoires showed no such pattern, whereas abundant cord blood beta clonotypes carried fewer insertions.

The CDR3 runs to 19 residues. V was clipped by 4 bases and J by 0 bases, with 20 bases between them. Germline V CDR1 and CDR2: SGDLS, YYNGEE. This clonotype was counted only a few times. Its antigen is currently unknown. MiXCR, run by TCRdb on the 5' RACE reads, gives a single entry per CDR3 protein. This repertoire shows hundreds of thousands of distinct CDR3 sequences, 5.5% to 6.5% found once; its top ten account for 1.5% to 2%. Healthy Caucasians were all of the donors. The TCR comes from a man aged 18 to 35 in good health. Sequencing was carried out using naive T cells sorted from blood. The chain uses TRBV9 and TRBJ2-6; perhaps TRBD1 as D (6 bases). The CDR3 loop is CASSLIVEVQGSGANVLTF. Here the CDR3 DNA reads TGTGCCAGCAGCCTCATTGTAGAGGTACAGGGCTCTGGGGCCAACGTCCTGACTTTC.